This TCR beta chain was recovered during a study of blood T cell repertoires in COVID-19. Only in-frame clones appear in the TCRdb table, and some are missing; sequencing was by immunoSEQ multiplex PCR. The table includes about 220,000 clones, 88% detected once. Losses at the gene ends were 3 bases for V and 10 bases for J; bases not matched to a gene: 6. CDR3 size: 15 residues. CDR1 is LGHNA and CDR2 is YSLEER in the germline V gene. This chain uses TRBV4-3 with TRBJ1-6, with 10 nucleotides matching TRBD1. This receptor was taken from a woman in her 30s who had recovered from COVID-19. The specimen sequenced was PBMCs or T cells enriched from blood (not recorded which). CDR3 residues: CASSQSGTGDSPLHF. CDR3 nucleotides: TGCGCCAGCAGCCAGTCCGGGACAGGGGACTCACCCCTCCACTTT.